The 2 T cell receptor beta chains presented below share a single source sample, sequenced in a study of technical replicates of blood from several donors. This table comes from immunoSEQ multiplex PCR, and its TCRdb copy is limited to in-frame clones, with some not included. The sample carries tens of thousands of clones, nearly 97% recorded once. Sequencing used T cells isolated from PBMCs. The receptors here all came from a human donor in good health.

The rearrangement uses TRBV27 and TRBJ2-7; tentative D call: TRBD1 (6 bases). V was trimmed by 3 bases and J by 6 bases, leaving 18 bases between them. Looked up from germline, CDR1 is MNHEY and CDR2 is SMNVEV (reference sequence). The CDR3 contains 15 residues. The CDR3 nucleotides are TGTGCCAGCAGTTTTGCCTCGGGACATGTGAGCGAGCAGTACTTC. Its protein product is CASSFASGHVSEQYF.

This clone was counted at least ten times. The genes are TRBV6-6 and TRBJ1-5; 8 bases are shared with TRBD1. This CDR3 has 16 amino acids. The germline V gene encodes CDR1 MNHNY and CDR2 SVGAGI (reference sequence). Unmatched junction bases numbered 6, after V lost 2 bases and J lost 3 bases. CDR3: CASSYPDRGNNQPQHF. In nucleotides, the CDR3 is TGTGCCAGCAGTTACCCCGACAGGGGCAACAATCAGCCCCAGCATTTT.